This TCR beta chain is from a study of T cells in Graves' hyperthyroidism and ophthalmopathy. There are many counts of this clonotype. The length of the CDR3 is 15 residues. Germline V CDR1 and CDR2: SGHNT, YYREEE (reference sequence). V dropped 4 bases and J dropped 6 bases, with 18 bases sitting between them. The source material, RNA transcripts, was used to amplify TCR beta CDR3 regions. Using the HTBI primer set, a first-round RT-PCR was run on the TCR CDR3. TCRdb re-derived calls from the multiplex PCR reads in MiXCR, one entry per CDR3 protein. Among about 640,000 distinct CDR3 sequences listed, 13% to 15% were seen once.

The source of this sequence is a woman aged 45-65 years with Graves' ophthalmopathy. The chain links TRBV5-4 to TRBJ2-3; TRBD1 or TRBD2 may be the D gene (5 bases each). The specimen sequenced was blood. The CDR3 reads CASSPPGPDGDTQYF. Here the CDR3 DNA reads TGTGCCAGCAGCCCGCCGGGACCCGACGGTGATACGCAGTATTTT. Based on the CDR3 plus reference TRBV5-4 and TRBJ2-3, the full variable domain is ETGVTQSPTHLIKTRGQQVTLRCSSQSGHNTVSWYQQALGQGPQFIFQYYREEENGRGNFPPRFSGLQFPNYSSELNVNALELDDSALYLCASSPPGPDGDTQYFGPGTRLTVL.